This T cell receptor (beta chain) was profiled in a study of blood T cell repertoires in COVID-19. Using immunoSEQ multiplex PCR, the repertoire was profiled, and TCRdb retains in-frame clones only, with some absent. This repertoire shows 140,000 to 150,000 clones, just under 85% found once; its top ten account for around 3.1%. The CDR3 loop spans 13 amino acids. The ends were cut back, 1 base at V and 4 bases at J, with 5 bases in the middle. The germline CDR1 and CDR2 sequences are SEHNR and FQNEAQ (reference sequence). Sequencing was performed on peripheral blood. The clonotype comes from a woman aged 40 to 50 with active or convalescent COVID-19. The V and J genes are TRBV7-9 and TRBJ2-1, with D unresolved. CDR3 nucleotides: TGTGCCAGCAGCTTAGACAGATACAATGAGCAGTTCTTC. This gives the protein CASSLDRYNEQFF.